What follows are 16 T cell receptor beta chains derived from one specimen sequenced in a study of OX40 agonist ivuxolimab in advanced cancers. Assay used: immunoSEQ multiplex PCR; TCRdb lists only in-frame clones, some missing. The sample contains approximately 94,000 clones, about 88% of which appear only once. The material sequenced was CD4+ or CD8+ T cells sorted from blood, taken in a trial of the OX40 agonist ivuxolimab. Every receptor here comes from an adult with an advanced solid tumor such as melanoma, head and neck, liver or kidney cancer.

This clone was counted a single time. V usage is TRBV2 and J usage is TRBJ2-5, with 11 bases lining up with TRBD2. CDR1 and CDR2 (germline): SNHLY, FYNNEI. The junction had 3 bases not matched to a gene; V was cut back by 6 bases and J by 0 bases. There are 15 residues in the CDR3. The CDR3 DNA reads as TGTGCCAGCAGCGGGACTAGCGGCTACCAAGAGACCCAGTACTTC. Its translation is CASSGTSGYQETQYF. Full variable domain (missing parts from reference TRBV2 and TRBJ2-5): EPEVTQTPSHQVTQMGQEVILRCVPISNHLYFYWYRQILGQKVEFLVSFYNNEISEKSEIFDDQFSVERPDGSNFTLKIRSTKLEDSAMYFCASSGTSGYQETQYFGPGTRLLVL.

The genes are TRBV6-1 and TRBJ2-1; 10 positions agree with TRBD2. The junction had 5 bases not matched to a gene; V was cut back by 5 bases and J by 7 bases. The CDR3 length is 14 residues. The germline V gene encodes CDR1 MNHNS and CDR2 SASEGT. CDR3: CASSTLAGVNEQFF. As DNA, the CDR3 is TGTGCCAGCAGTACCCTAGCGGGGGTAAATGAGCAGTTCTTC.

CDR3 loop: CASSLFRETQYF. The CDR3 coding sequence is TGCGCCAGCAGCCTTTTCAGAGAGACCCAGTACTTC. The gene calls are TRBV5-1 and TRBJ2-5; D is unclear. V lost 4 bases, J lost 4 bases, and 8 bases lay in between. The CDR3 is 12 amino acids. Germline assignment: CDR1 SGHRS and CDR2 YFSETQ.

The V gene is TRBV7-9, the J gene TRBJ2-3, with D possibly being TRBD1 (6 bases). Trimming stripped 3 bases from V and 2 bases from J, with 15 bases between. The CDR3 extends over 16 amino acids. The germline gives CDR1 SEHNR, CDR2 FQNEAQ (reference sequence). The CDR3 sequence: CASSFLLWGPTDTQYF. In nucleotides, the CDR3 is TGTGCCAGCAGCTTTCTCCTTTGGGGGCCCACAGATACGCAGTATTTT.

The V call is TRBV28, the J call TRBJ2-3, with 9 positions matching TRBD2. Looked up from germline, CDR1 is MDHEN and CDR2 is SYDVKM. J was trimmed by 7 bases and V by 10 bases; bases with no gene match: 9. The CDR3 is 13 amino acids. The CDR3 nucleotides read TGTGCCACCACTGTAGCGGGGGAAAATACGCAGTATTTT. This codes for CATTVAGENTQYF.

The V and J genes are TRBV19 and TRBJ1-4, with TRBD1 matching 8 bases. This CDR3 is built from 17 residues. The V and J ends lost 3 bases and 6 bases, in that order; junction bases with no gene match: 12. CDR1 and CDR2 (germline): LNHDA, SQIVND (reference sequence). DNA for the CDR3: TGTGCCAGTAGTATGGGAGGACAGGGCCTCTTCGATGAAAAACTGTTTTTT. It translates to CASSMGGQGLFDEKLFF.

Concerning this clone: At one of its ends the junction is not consistent with the germline gene, which may arise from a read error. The V and J genes are TRBV7-2 and TRBJ1-2; possible D gene TRBD1, 5 bases. The CDR3 runs to 8 residues. Germline V gene data show CDR1 as SGHTA and CDR2 as FQGNSA. The CDR3 region is CASSSGQF. The CDR3, as DNA: TGTGCCAGCAGTTCTGGACAATTC.

The chain has TRBV9 and TRBJ2-3; 11 bases are shared with TRBD2. Germline V gives CDR1 SGDLS, CDR2 YYNGEE. This CDR3 spans 16 amino acids. The V gene end was trimmed by 4 bases and the J gene end by 4 bases; junction bases not matched to a gene: 8. The CDR3: CASSPGASGGPDTQYF. The CDR3 nucleotides read TGTGCCAGCAGCCCAGGGGCTAGCGGGGGGCCAGATACGCAGTATTTT. Full variable domain (outside the CDR3, taken from reference TRBV9 and TRBJ2-3): DSGVTQTPKHLITATGQRVTLRCSPRSGDLSVYWYQQSLDQGLQFLIQYYNGEERAKGNILERFSAQQFPDLHSELNLSSLELGDSALYFCASSPGASGGPDTQYFGPGTRLTVL.

In DNA form, the CDR3 reads TGTGCCAGCAAGAGGAGGGACCTCAACCAAGAGACCCAGTACTTC. Translated: CASKRRDLNQETQYF. The chain couples TRBV5-4 to TRBJ2-5, with TRBD2 as a possible D gene (6 bases). Trimming left V 6 bases short and J 0 bases short, with 15 bases between. The CDR3 loop spans 15 amino acids. Germline V gene sequence: CDR1 SGHNT, CDR2 YYREEE (reference sequence).

The rearrangement uses TRBV6-5 and TRBJ2-3; either TRBD1 or TRBD2 may fit D (5 bases each). Germline assignment: CDR1 MNHEY and CDR2 SVGAGI. The CDR3 extends over 14 amino acids. The V gene lost 4 bases and the J gene lost 0 bases, with 8 bases spanning the gap. The chain's CDR3 is CASSWDRSTDTQYF. The DNA for the CDR3 is TGTGCCAGCAGTTGGGACCGGAGCACAGATACGCAGTATTTT.

The chain recombines TRBV5-6 with TRBJ1-6; a possible D gene is TRBD1 (6 bases). CDR1 is SGHDT and CDR2 is YYEEEE in the germline V gene. V was clipped by 2 bases and J by 8 bases, with 17 bases between them. The CDR3 contains 16 residues. DNA of the CDR3: TGTGCCAGCAGCTTCCGTTTTGGGGGCAATGATTCACCCCTCCACTTT. It translates to CASSFRFGGNDSPLHF. The whole variable domain, filled in from reference TRBV5-6 and TRBJ1-6, reads DAGVTQSPTHLIKTRGQQVTLRCSPKSGHDTVSWYQQALGQGPQFIFQYYEEEERQRGNFPDRFSGHQFPNYSSELNVNALLLGDSALYLCASSFRFGGNDSPLHFGNGTRLTVT.

The chain couples TRBV6-6 to TRBJ2-5; no definite D call. Trimming took 2 bases from V and 1 from J, leaving 5 bases between them. This CDR3 comprises 13 residues. Germline V gene sequence: CDR1 MNHNY, CDR2 SVGAGI (reference sequence). In DNA, the CDR3 is TGTGCCAGCAGTTACCCCCCCCAAGAGACCCAGTACTTC. Translated, it gives CASSYPPQETQYF.

The rearrangement joins TRBV15 to TRBJ2-2; D not certain. V gave up 0 bases and J gave up 6 bases, with 5 bases separating them. The CDR3 loop spans 13 amino acids. Germline CDR1 and CDR2: LNHNV and YYDKDF (reference sequence). CDR3 residues: CATSRDLAGELFF. The CDR3 coding sequence is TGTGCCACCAGCAGAGATTTAGCCGGGGAGCTGTTTTTT.

This chain uses TRBV29-1 with TRBJ1-1; 7 bases fit TRBD1. Germline CDR1 reads SQVTM; CDR2 reads ANQGSEA. The CDR3 is made up of 13 amino acids. J was trimmed by 0 bases and V by 5 bases; bases with no gene match: 3. CDR3 region: CSVQGVMNTEAFF. DNA of the CDR3: TGCAGCGTTCAGGGGGTAATGAACACTGAAGCTTTCTTT.

The chain has TRBV5-1 and TRBJ1-4; tentative D call: TRBD1 (5 bases). The germline V gene encodes CDR1 SGHRS and CDR2 YFSETQ. The V end was cut by 6 bases, the J end by 8 bases, with 14 bases between. This CDR3 comprises 13 residues. The CDR3 nucleotides are TGCGCCAGCAAACGGGGTTCAGGGGAAAAACTGTTTTTT. It is translated as CASKRGSGEKLFF.

The chain carries TRBV5-1 and TRBJ1-3; maybe TRBD1 (5 bases). In germline, CDR1 is SGHRS, CDR2 YFSETQ. CDR3 length: 17 residues. V was trimmed by 0 bases and J by 0 bases, leaving 13 bases between them. The CDR3 DNA sequence: TGCGCCAGCAGCTTGGTCCCGGGGGAAACCTCTGGAAACACCATATATTTT. Amino acids: CASSLVPGETSGNTIYF.